The 17 T cell receptor beta chains given below trace back to one sample, sequenced in a study of blood T cells in healthy people across ages. With a J-beta primer mix and a sample-barcoded 5' primer, a second PCR ran roughly 7 to 11 cycles. TCRdb passed the 5' RACE reads through MiXCR, listing each CDR3 protein once. There are fewer than 2,000,000 distinct CDR3 sequences in the sample; about 39% occur only once, and roughly 23% lies in the top ten. Sequencing was performed on blood. These receptors all come from a human donor in good health.

The CDR3 DNA follows: TGCAGCGTTGTAGGGGGTGACGGCTTTGAGTACTTC. Amino acids: CSVVGGDGFEYF. The chain is built from TRBV29-1 and TRBJ2-7, with D possibly TRBD1 on 6 matching bases. This CDR3 has 12 amino acids. Germline CDR1 reads SQVTM; CDR2 reads ANQGSEA. Trimming left V 4 bases short and J 11 bases short, with 18 bases between.

The chain has TRBV6-1 and TRBJ2-3, with no clear D. Deletions cut 1 base from V and 0 bases from J, with 8 bases between. Germline CDR1 and CDR2: MNHNS and SASEGT. This CDR3 comprises 15 residues. CDR3 sequence (DNA): TGTGCCAGCAGTGAAGTCAGGCGGAGCACAGATACGCAGTATTTT. This encodes CASSEVRRSTDTQYF.

The chain carries TRBV28 and TRBJ1-4; 7 nucleotides match TRBD1. There are 16 residues in the CDR3. Per germline, CDR1 MDHEN and CDR2 SYDVKM. Unmatched junction bases numbered 9, after V lost 4 bases and J lost 4 bases. The CDR3 DNA is TGTGCCAGCAGTTACAGGGGAGGGCGTTTTAATGAAAAACTGTTTTTT. It translates to CASSYRGGRFNEKLFF. The whole variable domain, filled in from reference TRBV28 and TRBJ1-4, reads DVKVTQSSRYLVKRTGEKVFLECVQDMDHENMFWYRQDPGLGLRLIYFSYDVKMKEKGDIPEGYSVSREKKERFSLILESASTNQTSMYLCASSYRGGRFNEKLFFGSGTQLSVL.

This clonotype was seen a few times. Compared with germline, one end of the junction differs, possibly owing to a read error. V usage is TRBV7-2 and J usage is TRBJ2-5; 10 bases agree with TRBD2. Germline V gene sequence: CDR1 SGHTA, CDR2 FQGNSA. CDR3 length: 14 amino acids. The CDR3 loop is CASSVAGGGETQYF. The CDR3 DNA sequence: TGTGCCAGCAGCGTAGCGGGGGGTGGAGAGACCCAGTACTTC.

With regard to this clonotype: An end of the junction differs from the germline gene, which may be a read error. The chain recombines TRBV7-2 with TRBJ2-5; D assignment may be TRBD1 or TRBD2 (5 bases each). The V gene's germline CDR1 is SGHTA and CDR2 FQGNSA. The CDR3 runs to 14 residues. For the CDR3, the DNA is TGTGCCAGCAGCTTAGGCAGCGGACAAGGGACCCAGTACTTC. This encodes CASSLGSGQGTQYF.

On this clonotype itself: At one end, the junction sequence differs from germline, possibly due to a read error. The chain joins TRBV2 to TRBJ2-1; 9 positions agree with TRBD1. Germline V gene lookup returns CDR1 SNHLY and CDR2 FYNNEI. CDR3 length equals 15 residues. Here the CDR3 reads CACSGAGQGYNEQFF. In nucleotides, the CDR3 is TGTGCCTGCAGCGGGGCGGGACAGGGCTACAATGAGCAGTTCTTC.

V and J are TRBV29-1 and TRBJ1-2; tentatively, D is TRBD1 (5 bases). CDR1 and CDR2 from the germline V gene are SQVTM and ANQGSEA. The CDR3 covers 11 residues. Trimming took off 5 bases at V and 5 bases at J, with 9 bases between the two ends. The DNA for the CDR3 is TGCAGCGTTAAAGCAGGGTATGGCTACACCTTC. Its protein is CSVKAGYGYTF.

This clonotype was seen a few times. This sequence joins TRBV3-1 and TRBJ2-4; D unresolved. The closer fit of TRBJ2-7 to the DNA end suggests the J call may be wrong. Looked up from germline, CDR1 is LGHDT and CDR2 is YNNKEL (reference sequence). There are 16 residues in the CDR3. The chain's CDR3 is CASAPAASRSLYEQYF. CDR3 nucleotide sequence: TGTGCCAGCGCCCCCGCAGCCTCGAGAAGCTTATACGAGCAGTACTTC.

The chain couples TRBV9 to TRBJ1-2; 8 nucleotides align to TRBD1. The V and J ends lost 0 bases and 6 bases, in that order; junction bases with no gene match: 4. This CDR3 has 14 residues. Per germline, CDR1 SGDLS and CDR2 YYNGEE. The CDR3: CASSVATTGDGYTF. As DNA, the CDR3 is TGTGCCAGCAGCGTAGCTACGACAGGGGATGGCTACACCTTC.

The J gene is TRBJ1-1, the V gene TRBV7-9; the D is unclear. In germline, CDR1 is SEHNR, CDR2 FQNEAQ (reference sequence). The CDR3 length is 12 residues. The V gene lost 8 bases and the J gene lost 4 bases, with 11 bases spanning the gap. This CDR3 is CASGSWATEAFF. CDR3 sequence (DNA): TGTGCCAGCGGCAGCTGGGCCACTGAAGCTTTCTTT.

At least ten counts were recorded for this clonotype. The chain recombines TRBV29-1 with TRBJ2-3; D is perhaps TRBD2 (5 bases). Trimming shortened V by 4 bases and J by 2 bases, and 7 bases separated the two germline ends. This CDR3 is built from 12 residues. Germline V gives CDR1 SQVTM, CDR2 ANQGSEA. CDR3 protein: CSVGLATDTQYF. The CDR3 nucleotides are TGCAGCGTTGGGCTAGCCACAGATACGCAGTATTTT.

The chain recombines TRBV10-3 with TRBJ1-2; 12 bases line up with TRBD1. The V segment lost 6 bases and the J segment 6 bases; nucleotides outside the gene matches: 2. The V gene's germline CDR1 is ENHRY and CDR2 SYGVKD. The CDR3 length is 13 residues. The CDR3 here is CAIRGQGADGYTF. The DNA for the CDR3 is TGTGCCATCAGGGGACAGGGGGCGGATGGCTACACCTTC.

The J gene is TRBJ1-2, the V gene TRBV11-2; TRBD1 is a possible D gene (5 bases). Deletions cut 5 bases from V and 4 bases from J, with 14 bases between. Germline CDR1 SGHAT, CDR2 FQNNGV. There are 14 residues in the CDR3. CDR3 DNA: TGTGCCAGCAGCCCTAGGGGTTGGGGCTATGGCTACACCTTC. It encodes CASSPRGWGYGYTF.

The V gene is TRBV2, the J gene TRBJ1-1; D unresolved. CDR1 and CDR2 from the germline V gene are SNHLY and FYNNEI. The ends were cut back, 8 bases at V and 0 bases at J, with 7 bases in the middle. The CDR3 length is 12 residues. CDR3 residues: CASRVLNTEAFF. The DNA of the CDR3 is TGTGCCAGCCGGGTCTTGAACACTGAAGCTTTCTTT.

The gene calls are TRBV2 and TRBJ2-7, with D perhaps matching TRBD2 (7 bases). Germline assignment: CDR1 SNHLY and CDR2 FYNNEI. V was cut by 6 bases and J by 2 bases, with 14 bases left in between. This CDR3 has 14 residues. The CDR3, as DNA: TGTGCCAGCAGGAGGGGGGGCGGAACCTACGAGCAGTACTTC. Its protein product is CASRRGGGTYEQYF.

This clonotype was seen only a few times. The chain recombines TRBV29-1 with TRBJ2-7; 9 nucleotides align to TRBD1. Germline V lookup: CDR1 SQVTM, CDR2 ANQGSEA. This CDR3 has 13 residues. The J segment lost 5 bases and the V segment lost 4 bases, leaving 6 bases of the junction unmatched. The CDR3 nucleotides are TGCAGCGTTGTGGGACAGGGTGTCAACGAGCAGTACTTC. Translated: CSVVGQGVNEQYF.

This clonotype was detected only a few times. The chain carries TRBV12-3 or TRBV12-4 and TRBJ2-3, with 11 bases fitting TRBD1. The CDR3 length is 15 residues. With 5 bases clipped from V and 6 bases from J, the junction kept 7 bases outside the gene matches. The CDR3 DNA reads TGTGCCAGCAGTCCACTAGGGACAGGGGGTGATACGCAGTATTTT. Translated: CASSPLGTGGDTQYF.